This T cell receptor beta chain was captured by sequencing in a study of shared clonotypes between healthy human individuals. General study points: The study sampled only blood, and tissue repertoires likely differ.

CDR3 length: 15 amino acids. Germline V gene data show CDR1 as MNHEY and CDR2 as SMNVEV (reference sequence). V was cut by 0 bases and J by 3 bases, with 12 bases left in between. Naive CD8 cells lacked CD45RO, underwent positive selection for CCR7 and left out terminally differentiated effector memory CD45RA+ cells. The table came from immunoSEQ multiplex PCR; TCRdb's copy has only in-frame clones and leaves some out. The sample yields about 2.1 million clones, roughly 93% seen once. Note on this clone: Antigen specificity is unknown.

This TCR was recovered from a young man in good health. Some clones in this sample may be carry-over from other donors' samples. The chain couples TRBV27 to TRBJ2-7; D gene uncertain. Sequenced sample: naive CD8+ T cells from PBMCs. CDR3 protein: CASSLSREFHYEQYF. For the CDR3, the DNA is TGTGCCAGCAGTTTATCCCGCGAGTTTCACTACGAGCAGTACTTC.